Following are 26 T cell receptor beta chains from one sample sequenced in a study of OX40 agonist ivuxolimab in advanced cancers. The repertoire was sequenced with immunoSEQ multiplex PCR; TCRdb's copy has only in-frame clones and lacks some. The table shows around 140,000 clones, with roughly 91% occurring only once. The material was CD4+ or CD8+ T cells sorted from blood, obtained in a trial of the OX40 agonist ivuxolimab. The receptors were sampled from an adult with an advanced solid tumor such as melanoma, head and neck, liver or kidney cancer.

The chain joins TRBV27 to TRBJ1-1; 7 bases fit TRBD1. The V and J ends lost 2 bases and 1 base, in that order; junction bases with no gene match: 4. Per germline, CDR1 MNHEY and CDR2 SMNVEV (reference sequence). The CDR3 extends over 15 amino acids. Here the CDR3 DNA reads TGTGCCAGCAGTTTAGACAGGGCCCCGAACACTGAAGCTTTCTTT. Its translation is CASSLDRAPNTEAFF.

This chain connects TRBV5-1 to TRBJ2-2; 7 bases are a match to TRBD1. The CDR3 loop spans 17 amino acids. Looked up from germline, CDR1 is SGHRS and CDR2 is YFSETQ. Germline trimming cut 4 bases from V and 0 bases from J; bases unmatched to any gene: 9. CDR3 residues: CASSPLLTGTNTGELFF. The CDR3 DNA reads as TGCGCCAGCAGCCCTCTCTTGACAGGGACGAACACCGGGGAGCTGTTTTTT.

On this clone: The sample carries other DNA sequences with the same CDR3. This chain uses TRBV10-3 with TRBJ1-1; D possibly corresponds to TRBD1 (5 bases). Trimming pared 2 bases from V and 0 bases from J, leaving 7 bases between. Germline V gene sequence: CDR1 ENHRY, CDR2 SYGVKD. The CDR3 is 14 residues long. CDR3 region: CAISETGMNTEAFF. The CDR3 nucleotides are TGTGCCATCAGTGAGACAGGCATGAACACTGAAGCTTTCTTT.

For this clone: A read error may produce the germline difference seen at one junction end. This chain links TRBV2 with TRBJ2-5; D is undetermined. Germline CDR1 reads SNHLY; CDR2 reads FYNNEI. CDR3 length: 10 amino acids. The CDR3 nucleotides are TGTGCCATCGACCAGGAGACCCAGTACTTC. It yields the protein CAIDQETQYF.

This clone was counted between two and nine times. The J gene is TRBJ1-1, the V gene TRBV6-5, with D possibly TRBD1 on 5 matching bases. The CDR3 totals 12 residues. CDR1 and CDR2 from the germline V gene are MNHEY and SVGAGI. Trimming stripped 4 bases from V and 6 bases from J, with 9 bases between. CDR3 coding DNA: TGTGCCAGCAGTTCAGACAGCTCTGAAGCTTTCTTT. It is translated as CASSSDSSEAFF.

The V and J genes are TRBV7-2 and TRBJ2-7; 11 bases map to TRBD1. This CDR3 is built from 14 residues. Germline V gene sequence: CDR1 SGHTA, CDR2 FQGNSA. V dropped 4 bases and J dropped 8; count of bases not matched to a gene: 7. The CDR3 DNA follows: TGTGCCAGCAGCTCCGGACAGGGGGCATTACAGCAGTACTTC. Translation: CASSSGQGALQQYF.

This chain's CDR3 is CASSQGDRDNTEAFF. In nucleotides, the CDR3 is TGTGCCAGCAGTCAAGGGGACAGGGATAACACTGAAGCTTTCTTT. The rearrangement links TRBV6-5 to TRBJ1-1; 9 positions agree with TRBD1. Germline V lookup: CDR1 MNHEY, CDR2 SVGAGI. Losses at the gene ends were 5 bases for V and 2 bases for J; bases not matched to a gene: 6. The CDR3 spans 15 residues.

The V and J genes are TRBV14 and TRBJ2-7; D not certain. V lost 6 bases to trimming and J lost 0 bases, with 9 bases between them. The CDR3 totals 13 residues. Germline loops: CDR1 SGHDN, CDR2 FVKESK. CDR3 DNA sequence: TGTGCCAGCAGGGGCAGATCCTCCTACGAGCAGTACTTC. Its protein is CASRGRSSYEQYF.

The chain combines TRBV19 with TRBJ2-7; TRBD1 aligns across 12 bases. V dropped 7 bases and J dropped 4; count of bases not matched to a gene: 8. The V gene's germline CDR1 is LNHDA and CDR2 SQIVND (reference sequence). The CDR3 loop spans 15 amino acids. The CDR3 DNA sequence: TGTGCCAGTATGAGGGGACAGGGGGCCGCTTACGAGCAGTACTTC. It translates to CASMRGQGAAYEQYF. Based on the CDR3 plus reference TRBV19 and TRBJ2-7, the full variable domain is DGGITQSPKYLFRKEGQNVTLSCEQNLNHDAMYWYRQDPGQGLRLIYYSQIVNDFQKGDIAEGYSVSREKKESFPLTVTSAQKNPTAFYLCASMRGQGAAYEQYFGPGTRLTVT.

The table lists this clone with a few counts. The J gene is TRBJ2-7, the V gene TRBV28; D remains unclear. Trimming pared 6 bases from V and 4 bases from J, leaving 16 bases between. This CDR3 has 14 amino acids. Germline CDR1 is MDHEN and CDR2 is SYDVKM. The CDR3 region has the DNA TGTGCCAGCAGCCCGATTCGTCTAGGGTACGAGCAGTACTTC. Protein sequence: CASSPIRLGYEQYF.

The rearrangement links TRBV19 to TRBJ1-5; 7 bases line up with TRBD1. Trimming at V came to 5 bases and at J to 4 bases, leaving 8 bases not matched to a gene. Germline-derived CDR1 and CDR2 are LNHDA and SQIVND (reference sequence). The CDR3 consists of 15 residues. The CDR3 protein is CASSSSGTVNQPQHF. In DNA, the CDR3 is TGTGCCAGTAGTTCCTCCGGGACAGTGAATCAGCCCCAGCATTTT.

This chain links TRBV6-6 with TRBJ1-3; a weak D match, TRBD1 (6 bases). Per germline, CDR1 MNHNY and CDR2 SVGAGI (reference sequence). The CDR3 loop spans 16 amino acids. V lost 3 bases and J 0 bases, leaving 12 bases between the germline ends. This CDR3 is CASSYSGALSGNTIYF. In DNA form, the CDR3 reads TGTGCCAGCAGTTATTCAGGGGCCCTCTCTGGAAACACCATATATTTT.

The J gene is TRBJ2-7, the V gene TRBV6-1; 9 positions agree with TRBD1. The germline V gene encodes CDR1 MNHNS and CDR2 SASEGT. Trimming took 2 bases from V and 6 from J; bases not matched to a gene: 8. The CDR3 has 15 amino acids. The CDR3 region has the DNA TGTGCCAGCAGTGAATGGGGACAGGGCCGGGGCGAGCAGTACTTC. Protein: CASSEWGQGRGEQYF.

In its sample, this clone was seen once. The J gene is TRBJ2-5, the V gene TRBV18; perhaps TRBD1 as D (7 bases). The CDR3 has 19 residues. V lost 6 bases and J lost 0, with 26 bases in between. Germline loops: CDR1 KGHSH, CDR2 LQKENI. CDR3 loop: CASSPIRPGGPTYQETQYF. Here the CDR3 DNA reads TGTGCCAGCTCCCCCATACGTCCAGGGGGGCCGACATACCAAGAGACCCAGTACTTC.

V and J are TRBV7-9 and TRBJ2-2; 9 bases fit TRBD2. Germline CDR1 and CDR2: SEHNR and FQNEAQ (reference sequence). V lost 5 bases, J lost 5 bases, and 9 bases stayed unmatched. CDR3 length: 16 amino acids. CDR3 in DNA: TGTGCCAGCAGCCACAGACTAGCGGAGTTTACCGGGGAGCTGTTTTTT. This codes for CASSHRLAEFTGELFF.

CDR3 DNA sequence: TGTGCCAGCACCGGCCCCCAGGGGGCGCTTGGTGAAAAACTGTTTTTT. Translated, it gives CASTGPQGALGEKLFF. The V gene is TRBV5-6, the J gene TRBJ1-4, with TRBD1 identical over 8 bases. Germline loops: CDR1 SGHDT, CDR2 YYEEEE. The J segment lost 7 bases and the V segment lost 6 bases, leaving 14 bases of the junction unmatched. The CDR3 sequence is 16 residues long.

This chain links TRBV7-2 with TRBJ1-2; D possibly corresponds to TRBD1 (6 bases). Deletions cut 1 base from V and 8 bases from J, with 11 bases between. Germline V gene lookup returns CDR1 SGHTA and CDR2 FQGNSA. There are 13 residues in the CDR3. This CDR3 is CASSLDGQSGYTF. CDR3 coding DNA: TGTGCCAGCAGCTTAGATGGACAGTCGGGCTACACCTTC.

The chain joins TRBV7-2 to TRBJ2-7; 9 nucleotides agree with TRBD1. This CDR3 region has 14 residues. Trimming at V came to 2 bases and at J to 4 bases, leaving 3 bases not matched to a gene. The V gene's germline CDR1 is SGHTA and CDR2 FQGNSA. As DNA, the CDR3 is TGTGCCAGCAGCTTAACCGGACAGGGGTACGAGCAGTACTTC. Translated: CASSLTGQGYEQYF. The whole variable domain, filled in from reference TRBV7-2 and TRBJ2-7, reads GAGVSQSPSNKVTEKGKDVELRCDPISGHTALYWYRQSLGQGLEFLIYFQGNSAPDKSGLPSDRFSAERTGGSVSTLTIQRTQQEDSAVYLCASSLTGQGYEQYFGPGTRLTVT.

The J gene is TRBJ2-3, the V gene TRBV30; no reliable D call. In germline, CDR1 is GTSNPN, CDR2 SVGIG (reference sequence). V was shortened by 4 bases and J by 0 bases, with 5 bases between the two germline ends. The length of the CDR3 is 12 residues. The CDR3 DNA follows: TGTGCCTGGACTGAAAGCACAGATACGCAGTATTTT. This gives the protein CAWTESTDTQYF.

CDR3 sequence (DNA): TGTGCCAGCAGCGCCACCGGACAGGCAGTATATTCACCCCTCCACTTT. This encodes CASSATGQAVYSPLHF. The chain carries TRBV9 and TRBJ1-6, with 7 bases lining up with TRBD1. The CDR3 contains 16 residues. The J segment lost 8 bases and the V segment lost 3 bases, leaving 11 bases of the junction unmatched. CDR1 is SGDLS and CDR2 is YYNGEE in the germline V gene. The full variable domain, in which reference TRBV9 and TRBJ1-6 provide the parts outside the CDR3, is DSGVTQTPKHLITATGQRVTLRCSPRSGDLSVYWYQQSLDQGLQFLIQYYNGEERAKGNILERFSAQQFPDLHSELNLSSLELGDSALYFCASSATGQAVYSPLHFGNGTRLTVT.

The V gene is TRBV5-1, the J gene TRBJ1-4; the D gene is possibly TRBD1 (5 bases). This CDR3 has 15 residues. Trimming pared 0 bases from V and 8 bases from J, leaving 14 bases between. The V gene's germline CDR1 is SGHRS and CDR2 YFSETQ. Here the CDR3 DNA reads TGCGCCAGCAGCTTGGCCGCCTCGGGGGAGGAAAAACTGTTTTTT. It specifies CASSLAASGEEKLFF.

A single count supports this clone. The chain uses TRBV28 and TRBJ2-1; D possibly corresponds to TRBD2 (5 bases). Germline values: CDR1 MDHEN, CDR2 SYDVKM. V shed 3 bases and J shed 3 bases, with 15 bases lying between them. The CDR3 contains 16 residues. CDR3 region: CASSFTSSRSYNEQFF. The CDR3 coding sequence is TGTGCCAGCAGTTTTACGTCTAGCAGAAGCTACAATGAGCAGTTCTTC.

This clone was seen only once. The chain combines TRBV5-1 with TRBJ1-4, with D uncertain. In germline, CDR1 is SGHRS, CDR2 YFSETQ. This CDR3 comprises 15 residues. V lost 4 bases to trimming and J lost 0 bases, with 10 bases between them. The CDR3 DNA sequence: TGCGCCAGCAGCGATACACCAACAACTAATGAAAAACTGTTTTTT. Protein: CASSDTPTTNEKLFF.

The rearrangement links TRBV7-9 to TRBJ1-4, with D possibly being TRBD1 (6 bases). Trimming shortened V by 1 base and J by 8 bases, and 17 bases separated the two germline ends. The CDR3 sequence is 16 residues long. The V gene's germline CDR1 is SEHNR and CDR2 FQNEAQ (reference sequence). The CDR3: CASSLDPGRGGEKLFF. The CDR3 nucleotides read TGTGCCAGCAGCTTAGACCCTGGCAGGGGAGGAGAAAAACTGTTTTTT.

The chain combines TRBV18 with TRBJ2-7; 9 bases agree with TRBD1. Germline V gene data show CDR1 as KGHSH and CDR2 as LQKENI. The CDR3 consists of 16 residues. Germline trimming cut 4 bases from V and 2 bases from J; bases unmatched to any gene: 9. Here the CDR3 DNA reads TGTGCCAGCTCACGGAATCGGGGACAGGGACCCTACGAGCAGTACTTC. It translates to CASSRNRGQGPYEQYF.

The rearrangement joins TRBV11-2 to TRBJ2-1, with D possibly TRBD2 on 5 matching bases. Trimming stripped 1 base from V and 6 bases from J, with 7 bases between. The germline V gene has CDR1 SGHAT and CDR2 FQNNGV. This CDR3 region has 13 residues. The CDR3 DNA follows: TGTGCCAGCAGCTTAGCCCTAGCCAATGAGCAGTTCTTC. Translation: CASSLALANEQFF.